This T cell receptor beta chain came from a study of T cells in Graves' hyperthyroidism and ophthalmopathy. Researchers barred patients who had uncontrolled infection, other autoimmune disease, pregnancy or lactation. Clinical symptoms, serum thyroxine, TRAb, thyroid ultrasound and orbital computed tomography informed diagnoses. CDR1 is SGHTA, CDR2 FQGNSA, per germline. There are 13 residues in the CDR3. V was trimmed by 6 bases and J by 5 bases, leaving 10 bases between them. TCR beta CDR3 regions were amplified from RNA transcripts. During a first-round RT-PCR of the TCR CDR3, the HTBI primer set was used. TCRdb passed the multiplex PCR reads through MiXCR, listing each CDR3 protein once. The table includes about 480,000 distinct CDR3 sequences, approximately 23% detected once.

The chain employs TRBV7-2 and TRBJ2-2, with D unclear. The sequence came from a woman between 65 and 79 years old with Graves' ophthalmopathy. The sample consisted of blood. CDR3 in DNA: TGTGCCAGCAGGGTAGCAGCTACCGGGGAGCTGTTTTTT. Encoded protein: CASRVAATGELFF.